The source of this T cell receptor beta chain is a study of metastatic and nonmetastatic thyroid tumors. In the study overall: Repertoires from blood and tumor or nodule tissue of malignant and benign thyroid patients were compared. Findings and caveats of the study: Malignant thyroid tumors reportedly exceeded benign nodules significantly in TCR beta diversity, with the difference appearing in blood and tumor.

Treatment of any kind had been given to no patient before thyroid surgery. This CDR3 spans 17 amino acids. The germline gives CDR1 LGHDT, CDR2 YNNKEL (reference sequence). Trimming removed 4 bases from V and 3 bases from J; junction bases left unmatched: 8. In the original analysis: Between-group CDR3 differences, defined by clinicopathological status, yielded a distant-metastasis classifier for papillary thyroid cancer. Through MiXCR, TCRdb re-clonotyped the PCR reads. Here the V and J calls rest on TCRdb's processing, not on the authors' analysis. The table records some 23,000 clones, 22% of them present only once. This clone came up many times. Its antigen is as yet unknown.

The sequence came from a female donor with papillary thyroid cancer or a benign thyroid nodule (not recorded which). Some clones in this sample may be carry-over from other donors' samples. The chain joins TRBV3-1 to TRBJ2-6; 8 bases match TRBD1. The sequenced material came from tumor tissue. CDR3 nucleotide sequence: TGTGCCAGCAGCCCGCTCAGGGGGCGGGGTGGGGCCAACGTCCTGACTTTC. This codes for CASSPLRGRGGANVLTF.